This T cell receptor (beta chain) is from a study of T cells in Graves' hyperthyroidism and ophthalmopathy. Study observations and caveats: Blood held most thyroid clonotypes expanded above 0.001 frequency. Ophthalmopathy onset followed model prediction by a median about seven months.

Using RNA transcripts as the source, TCR beta CDR3 regions were amplified. HTBI primers were the set used in a first-round RT-PCR of the TCR CDR3. TCRdb recomputed calls from the multiplex PCR reads with MiXCR, one row per CDR3 protein. The repertoire includes hundreds of thousands of distinct CDR3 sequences, about half of them detected once, and about 8.2% sits in the top ten. The CDR3 sequence is 15 residues long. Trimming cost V 0 bases and J 3 bases, with 13 bases left between them. The V gene's germline CDR1 is SGDLS and CDR2 YYNGEE. On the basis of clinical symptoms, serum thyroxine and TRAb, thyroid ultrasound and orbital computed tomography, diagnoses were made. This clonotype was seen a few times. Antigen specificity is unknown.

The chain combines TRBV9 with TRBJ2-7, with a possible D match to TRBD1 (5 bases). The receptor was isolated from a woman aged 18-29 years with Graves' hyperthyroidism. Specimen: peripheral blood or thyroid tissue (not recorded which). CDR3 DNA: TGTGCCAGCAGCGTAGGAACATCAGGGATCTACGAGCAGTACTTC. Translating it yields CASSVGTSGIYEQYF. Full variable domain (rest looked up from reference TRBV9 and TRBJ2-7): DSGVTQTPKHLITATGQRVTLRCSPRSGDLSVYWYQQSLDQGLQFLIQYYNGEERAKGNILERFSAQQFPDLHSELNLSSLELGDSALYFCASSVGTSGIYEQYFGPGTRLTVT.